This TCR beta chain was sequenced during a study of T cell repertoires in ileal Crohn's disease. Germline CDR1 SQVTM, CDR2 ANQGSEA. This CDR3 contains 12 residues. V dropped 4 bases and J dropped 2 bases, with 7 bases sitting between them. Time point defined: inflamed ileum from the surgical specimen. Assay: immunoSEQ multiplex PCR; the TCRdb copy retains only in-frame clones and omits some. The sample carries under 14,000 clones, 87% recorded once. The TCR comes from an adult with Crohn's disease. The sample taken for sequencing was ileal tissue. V and J are TRBV29-1 and TRBJ2-3; D remains unclear. CDR3 in DNA: TGCAGCGTTGGACTGAACACAGATACGCAGTATTTT. Protein product: CSVGLNTDTQYF.